These 31 T cell receptor beta chains came from one sample sequenced in a study of T cell responses to AZD1222 COVID-19 vaccine (dated by TCRdb to about 2021). The library was made by the immunoSEQ multiplex PCR assay. The table was pulled from immuneACCESS by TCRdb, which kept in-frame rearrangements only. Such tables lose some clones; where checked, under half of the loss comes from unresolved V genes, and the rest has no known cause. This sample has about 200,000 clones in its table, and roughly nine tenths of those were observed once. The biggest ten clones account for approximately 4% of the sample. The time point label, read with the paper, signifies: about 28 days (+/-7) after the second vaccine dose. The treatment or condition label corresponds to: meningococcal conjugate vaccine given as trial control. This material consisted of peripheral blood, taken 28 days after the second dose of the MenACWY control vaccine. The source of these receptors is an adult who received the MenACWY meningococcal vaccine as a control.

This clone occurred once. The chain combines TRBV7-9 with TRBJ1-3; TRBD1 might be the D (6 bases). V was pared by 5 bases and J by 0 bases, with 17 bases between. The CDR3 sequence is 17 residues long. Germline CDR1 and CDR2: SEHNR and FQNEAQ (reference sequence). The CDR3 region has the DNA TGTGCCAGCAGCAAACCGCAGACAGGACCCTCTGGAAACACCATATATTTT. Its translation: CASSKPQTGPSGNTIYF.

This clone has only one observation. The chain couples TRBV18 to TRBJ2-2; D not certain. Per germline, CDR1 KGHSH and CDR2 LQKENI. V was clipped by 5 bases and J by 0 bases, with 4 bases between them. The CDR3 is made up of 13 amino acids. CDR3 region: CASSFANTGELFF. The CDR3 coding sequence is TGTGCCAGCTCATTTGCGAACACCGGGGAGCTGTTTTTT.

The chain employs TRBV6-2 or TRBV6-3 and TRBJ1-6; 8 nucleotides align to TRBD1. The CDR3 sequence is 16 residues long. Germline CDR1 reads MNHEY; CDR2 reads SVGEGT. Trimming removed 5 bases from V and 10 bases from J; junction bases left unmatched: 13. The CDR3 DNA sequence: TGTGCCAGCAGTCCCCCCGGACAGGGCGCACGGTCACCCCTCCACTTT. Encoded protein: CASSPPGQGARSPLHF.

V usage is TRBV6-5 and J usage is TRBJ2-1, with TRBD2 matching over 10 bases. Germline loops: CDR1 MNHEY, CDR2 SVGAGI. The length of the CDR3 is 16 residues. Trimming took 0 bases from V and 8 from J; bases not matched to a gene: 7. The CDR3 region has the DNA TGTGCCAGCAGTTACTCTGGACTAGCGGTTGAGGATGAGCAGTTCTTC. It encodes CASSYSGLAVEDEQFF.

The J gene is TRBJ2-7, the V gene TRBV6-4; possibly TRBD2 for D (5 bases). This CDR3 has 15 amino acids. The germline V and J ends were trimmed by 8 bases and 0 bases, with 17 bases remaining between them. Germline CDR1 and CDR2: MRHNA and SNTAGT. The CDR3 here is CASGTAGESSYEQYF. CDR3 DNA sequence: TGTGCCAGCGGAACGGCGGGCGAAAGCTCCTACGAGCAGTACTTC.

V usage is TRBV19 and J usage is TRBJ2-2; D tentatively fits TRBD1 or TRBD2 (5 bases each). CDR1 and CDR2 (germline): LNHDA, SQIVND (reference sequence). Trimming pared 7 bases from V and 0 bases from J, leaving 9 bases between. The CDR3 is made up of 14 amino acids. The CDR3 loop reads CASIGTANTGELFF. In DNA form, the CDR3 reads TGTGCCAGTATTGGGACCGCGAACACCGGGGAGCTGTTTTTT. The full variable domain, completed using reference TRBV19 and TRBJ2-2, is DGGITQSPKYLFRKEGQNVTLSCEQNLNHDAMYWYRQDPGQGLRLIYYSQIVNDFQKGDIAEGYSVSREKKESFPLTVTSAQKNPTAFYLCASIGTANTGELFFGEGSRLTVL.

The chain couples TRBV19 to TRBJ2-2; D is undetermined. Germline V CDR1 and CDR2: LNHDA, SQIVND (reference sequence). This CDR3 has 12 amino acids. V was shortened by 4 bases and J by 4 bases, with 4 bases between the two germline ends. CDR3 region: CASSTRTGELFF. In nucleotides, the CDR3 is TGTGCCAGTAGTACGCGCACCGGGGAGCTGTTTTTT.

V gene TRBV7-2 combines with J gene TRBJ2-5; 15 positions match TRBD2. The CDR3 is 16 residues long. J was trimmed by 5 bases and V by 6 bases; bases with no gene match: 7. The germline CDR1 and CDR2 sequences are SGHTA and FQGNSA. CDR3 loop: CASSSGLAGGQETQYF. DNA of the CDR3: TGTGCCAGCAGTTCCGGACTAGCGGGAGGGCAGGAGACCCAGTACTTC.

This chain joins TRBV7-2 and TRBJ1-5, with TRBD1 matching 8 bases. V lost 5 bases, J lost 1 base, and 10 bases stayed unmatched. The CDR3 is made up of 17 amino acids. CDR1 and CDR2 from the germline V gene are SGHTA and FQGNSA. The DNA of the CDR3 is TGTGCCAGCAGCCAGCGTCCGACAGGGGAAAGCAATCAGCCCCAGCATTTT. Its translation is CASSQRPTGESNQPQHF. Combining the CDR3 with reference TRBV7-2 and TRBJ1-5 gives the whole variable domain GAGVSQSPSNKVTEKGKDVELRCDPISGHTALYWYRQSLGQGLEFLIYFQGNSAPDKSGLPSDRFSAERTGGSVSTLTIQRTQQEDSAVYLCASSQRPTGESNQPQHFGDGTRLSIL.

This chain links TRBV4-2 with TRBJ1-4; 8 positions match TRBD1. J gave up 8 bases and V 2 bases, and 4 bases lay outside the gene matches. CDR3 size: 14 residues. The germline V gene has CDR1 LGHNA and CDR2 YNFKEQ. The CDR3 reads CASSQTRDREKLFF. The CDR3 DNA reads TGTGCCAGCAGCCAAACTAGGGACAGGGAAAAACTGTTTTTT.

The V call is TRBV11-2, the J call TRBJ2-5; D remains ambiguous. The CDR3 consists of 14 residues. Germline V gene sequence: CDR1 SGHAT, CDR2 FQNNGV. V gave up 5 bases and J gave up 2 bases, with 12 bases separating them. CDR3 in DNA: TGTGCCAGCAGCCCCGTCCCTAGGCAAGAGACCCAGTACTTC. Its translation: CASSPVPRQETQYF. The variable domain in full, with the rest retrieved from reference TRBV11-2 and TRBJ2-5, is EAGVAQSPRYKIIEKRQSVAFWCNPISGHATLYWYQQILGQGPKLLIQFQNNGVVDDSQLPKDRFSAERLKGVDSTLKIQPAKLEDSAVYLCASSPVPRQETQYFGPGTRLLVL.

The chain uses TRBV3-1 (or the pseudogene TRBV3-2) and TRBJ1-1; D remains unclear. The CDR3 totals 13 residues. V shed 3 bases and J shed 3 bases, with 8 bases lying between them. Germline V gives CDR1 LGHDT, CDR2 YNNKEL (reference sequence). Here the CDR3 reads CASSHGRHTEAFF. DNA for the CDR3: TGTGCCAGCAGCCATGGACGGCACACTGAAGCTTTCTTT.

Only one count was recorded for this clone. V and J are TRBV19 and TRBJ1-3, with unresolved D. V was pared by 10 bases and J by 0 bases, with 7 bases between. The CDR3 consists of 12 residues. Germline CDR1 reads LNHDA; CDR2 reads SQIVND (reference sequence). DNA for the CDR3: TGTGCCACCTCCTTCTCTGGAAACACCATATATTTT. It encodes CATSFSGNTIYF.

The chain carries TRBV29-1 and TRBJ2-7; weak D call: TRBD2 (6 bases). The V end lost 5 bases, the J end lost 0 bases, and 17 bases lay between the germline ends. Germline loops: CDR1 SQVTM, CDR2 ANQGSEA. This CDR3 is 15 amino acids long. The CDR3 sequence is CSVQRAGPNSYEQYF. The CDR3 nucleotides read TGCAGCGTTCAGCGGGCGGGACCCAACTCCTACGAGCAGTACTTC.

This clone was recorded only once. V usage is TRBV7-6 and J usage is TRBJ2-1; unclear D gene. The CDR3 extends over 16 amino acids. V was clipped by 6 bases and J by 7 bases, with 22 bases between them. Looked up from germline, CDR1 is SGHVS and CDR2 is FNYEAQ. DNA for the CDR3: TGTGCCAGCAGTCCTCGTTCAGACGCCGGGTGGAATGAGCAGTTCTTC. Encoded protein: CASSPRSDAGWNEQFF.

The CDR3, as DNA: TGTGCTAGTGGGGCGGGAGTCAGCGGCGAGCAGTACTTC. Amino acid sequence: CASGAGVSGEQYF. The chain couples TRBV12-5 to TRBJ2-7; 7 bases match TRBD2. J was trimmed by 6 bases and V by 6 bases; bases with no gene match: 8. CDR3 length equals 13 residues. Germline CDR1 reads LGHNT; CDR2 reads FRNRAP.

The table lists this clone with a count of one. The chain recombines TRBV6-5 with TRBJ2-2; TRBD2 matches at 11 bases. With 3 bases clipped from V and 7 bases from J, the junction kept 4 bases outside the gene matches. CDR1 is MNHEY and CDR2 is SVGAGI in the germline V gene. This CDR3 contains 15 residues. CDR3 in amino acids: CASSYSGRADGELFF. DNA for the CDR3: TGTGCCAGCAGTTATAGCGGGAGGGCGGACGGGGAGCTGTTTTTT.

This chain joins TRBV18 and TRBJ2-1; 8 bases agree with TRBD1. This CDR3 region has 16 residues. V lost 5 bases to trimming and J lost 2 bases; unmatched junction nucleotides: 8. Germline CDR1 KGHSH, CDR2 LQKENI. In DNA, the CDR3 is TGTGCCAGCTCAGCCCCCGGACAGGGTCCCTACAATGAGCAGTTCTTC. As protein: CASSAPGQGPYNEQFF. Variable domain in full (rest from reference TRBV18 and TRBJ2-1): NAGVMQNPRHLVRRRGQEARLRCSPMKGHSHVYWYRQLPEEGLKFMVYLQKENIIDESGMPKERFSAEFPKEGPSILRIQQVVRGDSAAYFCASSAPGQGPYNEQFFGPGTRLTVL.

This chain links TRBV19 with TRBJ1-2; D unclear. CDR3 length: 14 amino acids. Per germline, CDR1 LNHDA and CDR2 SQIVND (reference sequence). The V end was cut by 5 bases, the J end by 3 bases, with 13 bases between. The CDR3 DNA is TGTGCCAGTAGTCCCGCCCGGACTGACTATGGCTACACCTTC. This gives the protein CASSPARTDYGYTF.

J is TRBJ1-3 and V is TRBV19; a weak D match, TRBD1 (6 bases). Germline V gene sequence: CDR1 LNHDA, CDR2 SQIVND (reference sequence). The CDR3 spans 16 residues. Trimming shortened V by 2 bases and J by 4 bases, and 15 bases separated the two germline ends. CDR3 DNA: TGTGCCAGTAGTATACCCATGGGGGCAAGAGGAAACACCATATATTTT. Translation gives CASSIPMGARGNTIYF.

This clone appeared a single time. V is TRBV7-3 and J is TRBJ2-2, with 7 bases matching TRBD2. This CDR3 is built from 18 residues. The V and J ends lost 1 base and 0 bases, in that order; junction bases with no gene match: 8. Per the germline V gene, CDR1 is SGHTA and CDR2 is FQGTGA. CDR3 nucleotide sequence: TGTGCCAGCAGCTTAATCCCTAGCGGAGATCCGAACACCGGGGAGCTGTTTTTT. Its protein product is CASSLIPSGDPNTGELFF.

This chain joins TRBV7-9 and TRBJ2-3; no firm D call. The V end was cut by 2 bases, the J end by 2 bases, with 5 bases between. The CDR3 loop spans 13 amino acids. The germline V gene has CDR1 SEHNR and CDR2 FQNEAQ (reference sequence). The CDR3 protein is CASSLSATDTQYF. CDR3 sequence (DNA): TGTGCCAGCAGCTTAAGCGCCACAGATACGCAGTATTTT.

The V gene is TRBV10-3, the J gene TRBJ2-1, with 10 positions matching TRBD2. J lost 4 bases, V lost 5 bases, and 14 bases had no gene match. Per the germline V gene, CDR1 is ENHRY and CDR2 is SYGVKD. The CDR3 loop spans 18 amino acids. The CDR3 DNA is TGTGCCATCAGTAGCCTAGGGCTAGCGGGAGTCGGGTACAATGAGCAGTTCTTC. It encodes CAISSLGLAGVGYNEQFF.

The V gene is TRBV5-6, the J gene TRBJ2-7, with no clear D. The V gene lost 1 base and the J gene lost 2 bases, with 10 bases spanning the gap. CDR3 length: 14 residues. Germline loops: CDR1 SGHDT, CDR2 YYEEEE. The DNA of the CDR3 is TGTGCCAGCAGCTTGTACCAGGTTACCTACGAGCAGTACTTC. Translation: CASSLYQVTYEQYF.

The chain uses TRBV7-8 and TRBJ1-6, with unresolved D. The germline CDR1 and CDR2 sequences are SGHVS and FQNEAQ. The V gene lost 5 bases and the J gene lost 0 bases, with 11 bases spanning the gap. This CDR3 has 16 amino acids. CDR3 bases: TGTGCCAGCAGCCCCAGCCTTAGCTCCTATAATTCACCCCTCCACTTT. Protein: CASSPSLSSYNSPLHF.

The chain is built from TRBV24-1 and TRBJ2-3; tentative D call: TRBD2 (6 bases). The V gene's germline CDR1 is KGHDR and CDR2 SFDVKD. CDR3 size: 15 residues. The V gene lost 5 bases and the J gene lost 0 bases, with 11 bases spanning the gap. The CDR3 sequence: CATSGGGASTDTQYF. The CDR3 DNA reads as TGTGCCACCAGTGGTGGCGGGGCTAGCACAGATACGCAGTATTTT.

V usage is TRBV14 and J usage is TRBJ2-7; 8 positions agree with TRBD1. V lost 3 bases, J lost 6 bases, and 13 bases stayed unmatched. The germline CDR1 and CDR2 sequences are SGHDN and FVKESK. This CDR3 spans 16 amino acids. CDR3 in DNA: TGTGCCAGCAGCCAGAGGGCTGGGACAGGTGGGACCGAGCAGTACTTC. This encodes CASSQRAGTGGTEQYF.

Here the CDR3 DNA reads TGCAGCGCAGGGGTTACTGAGACCCAGTACTTC. The encoded protein is CSAGVTETQYF. The V gene is TRBV29-1, the J gene TRBJ2-5; tentative D call: TRBD1 (6 bases). Germline V gene sequence: CDR1 SQVTM, CDR2 ANQGSEA. The CDR3 spans 11 residues. Trimming left V 7 bases short and J 5 bases short, with 11 bases between.

The chain couples TRBV9 to TRBJ2-2; D call uncertain. Germline V gene lookup returns CDR1 SGDLS and CDR2 YYNGEE. The CDR3 runs 15 residues. The V end was cut by 3 bases, the J end by 0 bases, with 9 bases between. In DNA form, the CDR3 reads TGTGCCAGCAGCGGACTCCCGGCGAACACCGGGGAGCTGTTTTTT. This codes for CASSGLPANTGELFF.

This rearrangement joins TRBV4-3 to TRBJ1-4; D is unresolved. The CDR3 covers 15 residues. Trimming shortened V by 1 base and J by 8 bases, and 14 bases separated the two germline ends. Looked up from germline, CDR1 is LGHNA and CDR2 is YSLEER. CDR3 sequence reads: CASSQVAGYGEKLFF. The CDR3 nucleotides are TGCGCCAGCAGCCAAGTGGCAGGATACGGCGAAAAACTGTTTTTT.

CDR3 coding DNA: TGTGCCAGTAGTGGAGGGCAGGGTCCTAATTCACCCCTCCACTTT. It is translated as CASSGGQGPNSPLHF. V gene TRBV19 combines with J gene TRBJ1-6; tentatively, D is TRBD1 (5 bases). The germline CDR1 and CDR2 sequences are LNHDA and SQIVND (reference sequence). The CDR3 is made up of 15 amino acids. Trimming shortened V by 5 bases and J by 6 bases, and 14 bases separated the two germline ends.